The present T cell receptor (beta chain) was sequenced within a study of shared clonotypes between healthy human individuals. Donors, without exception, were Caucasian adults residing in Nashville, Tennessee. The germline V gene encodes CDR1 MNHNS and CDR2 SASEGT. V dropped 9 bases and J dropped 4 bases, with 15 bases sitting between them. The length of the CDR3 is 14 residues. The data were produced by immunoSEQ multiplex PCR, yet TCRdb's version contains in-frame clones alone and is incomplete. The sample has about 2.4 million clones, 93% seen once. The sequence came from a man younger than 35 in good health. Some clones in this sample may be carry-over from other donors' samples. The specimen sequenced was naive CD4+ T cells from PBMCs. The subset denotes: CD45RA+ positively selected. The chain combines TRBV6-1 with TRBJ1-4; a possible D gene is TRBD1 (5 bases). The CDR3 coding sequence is TGTGCCAGTAATCGGGACTTTGGTAATGAAAAACTGTTTTTT. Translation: CASNRDFGNEKLFF.